The T cell receptor (beta chain) under discussion was sequenced for a study of identical twins. All donors comprised healthy Caucasians. TCRdb used MiXCR to reprocess the 5' RACE reads, holding one entry per CDR3 protein. The data show nearly 900,000 distinct CDR3 sequences, with 12% seen just once and around 1.5% held by the top ten. General study findings and limits: Low generation probability was overrepresented in out-of-frame alpha sequences shared by twins.

This clonotype was seen only a few times. What it binds is unknown. The same sample was also studied in work on yellow fever vaccine responses in identical twins. That paper states: In identical twins, vaccine T cell responses appeared partly shared and partly individual.

Sequencing input: PBMCs. This receptor was taken from a woman aged 18-29 years in good health.

CDR3 nucleotides: TGTGCCAGCAGTTACTATGCAGGGGGCGCGAATGGCTACACCTTC. Translating gives CASSYYAGGANGYTF. The chain couples TRBV6-6 to TRBJ1-2; TRBD1 matches at 8 bases. V lost 1 base to trimming and J lost 6 bases; unmatched junction nucleotides: 7. This CDR3 region has 15 residues. Germline V lookup: CDR1 MNHNY, CDR2 SVGAGI (reference sequence).